Below, 8 T cell receptor beta chains from the same sample are listed, as sequenced in a study of blood T cell repertoires in COVID-19. Assay used: immunoSEQ multiplex PCR; TCRdb lists only in-frame clones, some missing. The data contain roughly 15,000 clones, around 90% of them singletons. Input material: peripheral blood. These receptors all come from a man aged 55 to 70 with active COVID-19.

The DNA for the CDR3 is TGTGCCAGCAGCGTCAGGGTAGTTCCCTCCTACGAGCAGTACTTC. It codes for CASSVRVVPSYEQYF. This rearrangement joins TRBV11-2 to TRBJ2-7; tentative D call: TRBD1 (5 bases). CDR3 length: 15 amino acids. Trimming cost V 5 bases and J 0 bases, with 14 bases left between them. CDR1 is SGHAT and CDR2 is FQNNGV in the germline V gene.

J is TRBJ1-6 and V is TRBV5-1, with 8 nucleotides matching TRBD1. Trimming removed 0 bases from V and 6 bases from J; junction bases left unmatched: 2. The length of the CDR3 is 15 residues. The V gene's germline CDR1 is SGHRS and CDR2 YFSETQ. The CDR3, as DNA: TGCGCCAGCAGCTTGGGGACAGGGCTTAATTCACCCCTCCACTTT. It yields the protein CASSLGTGLNSPLHF. Based on the CDR3 plus reference TRBV5-1 and TRBJ1-6, the full variable domain is KAGVTQTPRYLIKTRGQQVTLSCSPISGHRSVSWYQQTPGQGLQFLFEYFSETQRNKGNFPGRFSGRQFSNSRSEMNVSTLELGDSALYLCASSLGTGLNSPLHFGNGTRLTVT.

This chain links TRBV23-1 with TRBJ1-6; TRBD1 might be the D (6 bases). TRBV23-1 is filed as an ORF, its function uncertain. The CDR3 has 18 amino acids. V gave up 2 bases and J gave up 2 bases, with 16 bases separating them. The CDR3 DNA sequence: TGCGCCAGCAGTCAAGGCTCTCGGACAGCGACCTATAATTCACCCCTCCACTTT. Protein sequence: CASSQGSRTATYNSPLHF.

The chain joins TRBV9 to TRBJ1-1; D is perhaps TRBD1 (5 bases). Germline V CDR1 and CDR2: SGDLS, YYNGEE. Trimming cost V 1 base and J 3 bases, with 10 bases left between them. The CDR3 totals 14 residues. CDR3 in DNA: TGTGCCAGCAGCGTAAAACAGGATTACACTGAAGCTTTCTTT. Translation gives CASSVKQDYTEAFF.

The V gene is TRBV5-1, the J gene TRBJ2-1, with 9 bases fitting TRBD1. Germline V gene data show CDR1 as SGHRS and CDR2 as YFSETQ. CDR3 length: 17 residues. V dropped 0 bases and J dropped 0; count of bases not matched to a gene: 4. The DNA of the CDR3 is TGCGCCAGCAGCTTGGGGACAGGGGCAAACTCCTACAATGAGCAGTTCTTC. The encoded protein is CASSLGTGANSYNEQFF.

The rearrangement links TRBV9 to TRBJ1-3, with D uncertain. The germline gives CDR1 SGDLS, CDR2 YYNGEE. The ends were cut back, 0 bases at V and 1 base at J, with 17 bases in the middle. This CDR3 is built from 18 residues. The CDR3 region is CASSVGVPGRSSGNTIYF. CDR3 DNA sequence: TGTGCCAGCAGCGTAGGAGTCCCGGGGAGGTCGTCTGGAAACACCATATATTTT.

This clone has only one observation. The genes are TRBV3-1 (or the pseudogene TRBV3-2) and TRBJ2-1; TRBD2 matches at 12 bases. After removal of 4 bases from V and 5 bases from J, the junction contained 3 bases not matched to a gene. This CDR3 region has 15 residues. Germline loops: CDR1 LGHDT, CDR2 YNNKEL (reference sequence). CDR3 region: CASSPGLAGNNEQFF. The CDR3 DNA sequence: TGTGCCAGCAGCCCTGGACTAGCGGGAAACAATGAGCAGTTCTTC.

The rearrangement links TRBV11-2 to TRBJ2-5; 11 bases are a match to TRBD2. Germline CDR1 and CDR2: SGHAT and FQNNGV. Unmatched junction bases numbered 7, after V lost 5 bases and J lost 5 bases. The CDR3 covers 15 residues. The CDR3 reads CASSVSGGAWETQYF. The CDR3 nucleotides are TGTGCCAGCAGCGTTAGCGGGGGGGCTTGGGAGACCCAGTACTTC.